This TCR beta chain originates from a study of blood T cell repertoires in COVID-19. V trimming: 8 bases; J trimming: 1 base; junction bases outside the gene matches: 2. The germline V gene encodes CDR1 LNHDA and CDR2 SQIVND (reference sequence). The CDR3 loop spans 14 amino acids. Only in-frame clones appear in the TCRdb table, and some are missing; sequencing was by immunoSEQ multiplex PCR. The data show fewer than 350,000 clones, around 85% seen once. Sequencing input: peripheral blood. The receptor was derived from a woman aged 30 to 39 who had recovered from COVID-19. The chain has TRBV19 and TRBJ2-2; 9 bases are a match to TRBD1. The DNA for the CDR3 is TGTGCCAGTGGGACAGGGTTGAACACCGGGGAGCTGTTTTTT. Residues: CASGTGLNTGELFF.